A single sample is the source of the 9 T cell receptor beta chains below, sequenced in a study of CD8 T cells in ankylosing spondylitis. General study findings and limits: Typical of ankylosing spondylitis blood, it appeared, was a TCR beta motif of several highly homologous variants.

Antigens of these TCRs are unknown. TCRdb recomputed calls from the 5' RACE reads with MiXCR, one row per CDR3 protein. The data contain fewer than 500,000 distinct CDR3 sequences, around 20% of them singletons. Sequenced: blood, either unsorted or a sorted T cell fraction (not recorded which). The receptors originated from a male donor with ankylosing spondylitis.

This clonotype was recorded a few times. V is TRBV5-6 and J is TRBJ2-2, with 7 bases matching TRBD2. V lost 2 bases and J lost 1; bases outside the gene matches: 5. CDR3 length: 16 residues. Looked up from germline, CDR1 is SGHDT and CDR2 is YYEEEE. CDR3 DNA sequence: TGTGCCAGCAGCTTCGCGGGAGTGGGGAACACCGGGGAGCTGTTTTTT. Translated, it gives CASSFAGVGNTGELFF.

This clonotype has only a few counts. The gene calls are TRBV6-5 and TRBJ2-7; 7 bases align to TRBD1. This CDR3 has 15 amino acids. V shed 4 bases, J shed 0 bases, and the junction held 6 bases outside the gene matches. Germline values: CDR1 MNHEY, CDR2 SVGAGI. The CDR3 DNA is TGTGCCAGCAGTTCAACAGGGGAGAGCTCCTACGAGCAGTACTTC. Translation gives CASSSTGESSYEQYF.

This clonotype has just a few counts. The CDR3 loop is CASSLEGQYF. The CDR3 nucleotides are TGTGCCAGCAGCTTAGAGGGGCAGTATTTT. This rearrangement joins TRBV7-9 to TRBJ2-3, with D unclear. The CDR3 contains 10 residues. Trimming stripped 1 base from V and 11 bases from J, with 4 bases between. The germline gives CDR1 SEHNR, CDR2 FQNEAQ (reference sequence).

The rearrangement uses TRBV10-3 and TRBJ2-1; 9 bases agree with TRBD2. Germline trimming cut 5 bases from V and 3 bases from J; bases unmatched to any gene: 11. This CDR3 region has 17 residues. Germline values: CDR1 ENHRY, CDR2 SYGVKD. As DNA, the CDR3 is TGTGCCATCAGTCCAGCTGGGCGGGAGGGTAACTACAATGAGCAGTTCTTC. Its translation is CAISPAGREGNYNEQFF.

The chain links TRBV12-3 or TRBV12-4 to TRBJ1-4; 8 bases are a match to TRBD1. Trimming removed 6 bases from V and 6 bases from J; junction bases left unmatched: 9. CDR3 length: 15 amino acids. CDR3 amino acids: CASRMTGEAYEKLFF. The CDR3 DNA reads TGTGCCAGCAGAATGACAGGGGAAGCTTATGAAAAACTGTTTTTT.

This CDR3 reads CASRWRGSNQPQHF. In DNA form, the CDR3 reads TGTGCCAGCAGGTGGAGGGGAAGCAATCAGCCCCAGCATTTT. This sequence joins TRBV2 and TRBJ1-5; the D gene is possibly TRBD1 (5 bases). V was trimmed by 6 bases and J by 1 base, leaving 10 bases between them. CDR1 is SNHLY and CDR2 is FYNNEI in the germline V gene. This CDR3 contains 14 residues.

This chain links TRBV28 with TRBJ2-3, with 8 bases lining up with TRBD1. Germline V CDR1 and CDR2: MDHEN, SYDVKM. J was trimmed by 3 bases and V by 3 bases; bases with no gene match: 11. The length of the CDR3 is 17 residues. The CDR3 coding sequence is TGTGCCAGCAGTTTGCCCCCGACAGGGGTGGGTACAGATACGCAGTATTTT. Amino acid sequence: CASSLPPTGVGTDTQYF.

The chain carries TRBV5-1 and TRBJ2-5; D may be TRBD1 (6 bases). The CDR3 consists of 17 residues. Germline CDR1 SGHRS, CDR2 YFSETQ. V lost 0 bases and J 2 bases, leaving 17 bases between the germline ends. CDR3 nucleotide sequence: TGCGCCAGCAGCTTGGGGCCCACAGGGTTTGGGCAAGAGACCCAGTACTTC. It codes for CASSLGPTGFGQETQYF.

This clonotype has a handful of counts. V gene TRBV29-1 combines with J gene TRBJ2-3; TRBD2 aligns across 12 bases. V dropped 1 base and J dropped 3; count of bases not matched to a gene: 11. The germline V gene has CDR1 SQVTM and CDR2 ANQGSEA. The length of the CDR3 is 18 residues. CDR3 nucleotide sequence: TGCAGCGTTGAAGGTCGCTTTTGGACTAGCGGGATAACAGATACGCAGTATTTT. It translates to CSVEGRFWTSGITDTQYF.